Below, one T cell receptor beta chain is given with its context. The V and J ends lost 8 bases and 2 bases respectively, with 13 bases between them. Germline-derived CDR1 and CDR2 are SNHLY and FYNNEI. CDR3 length: 13 amino acids. As processed by the authors: Amplification of reference gene primers provided the estimated nucleated cell counts. This table comes from immunoSEQ multiplex PCR, and its TCRdb copy is limited to in-frame clones, with some not included. From that table come the V and J calls and clone size; the DNA was used to work out D and trimming. Among about 190,000 clones listed, 86% were seen once. The study drew participants aged about 18 to 95 years from 20 to 30 US areas. Categorization into cohorts depended on clinical history that participants reported. This sample was included in a study of blood T cell repertoires in COVID-19. Study summary: The cDNA or gDNA used as material had been derived from T cells, B-cell-depleted T cells, or PBMCs.

The material sequenced was PBMCs or T cells enriched from blood (not recorded which). The receptor was derived from a man aged 40-49 years with acute COVID-19. The chain combines TRBV2 with TRBJ2-7, with D perhaps matching TRBD2 (6 bases). CDR3 sequence reads: CASGTTGAYEQYF. The CDR3 nucleotides are TGTGCCAGCGGAACGACGGGAGCCTACGAGCAGTACTTC.